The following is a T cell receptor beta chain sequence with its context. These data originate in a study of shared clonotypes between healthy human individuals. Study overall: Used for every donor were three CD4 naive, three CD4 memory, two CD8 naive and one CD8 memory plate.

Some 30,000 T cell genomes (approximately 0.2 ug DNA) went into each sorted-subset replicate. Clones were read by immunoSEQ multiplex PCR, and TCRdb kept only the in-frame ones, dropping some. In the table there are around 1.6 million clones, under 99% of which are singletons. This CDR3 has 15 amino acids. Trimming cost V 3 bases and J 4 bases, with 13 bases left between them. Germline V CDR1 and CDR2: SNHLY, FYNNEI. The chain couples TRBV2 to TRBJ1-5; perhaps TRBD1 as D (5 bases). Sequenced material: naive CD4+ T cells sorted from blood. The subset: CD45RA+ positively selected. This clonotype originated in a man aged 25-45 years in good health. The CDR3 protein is CASSDLRGVNQPQHF. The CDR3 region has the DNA TGTGCCAGCAGTGACTTAAGGGGAGTTAATCAGCCCCAGCATTTT.